This T cell receptor (beta chain) was sequenced in a study of blood T cell repertoires in COVID-19 (dated by TCRdb to the early 2020s). Some background on the complete study: The collaborator samples originated in the United States, Italy and Spain and spanned the acute and convalescent phases of COVID-19. A de-identified subject ID, COVID-19 status, age in years and sex were almost always included in the sample metadata. Samples came from the ongoing ImmuneRACE study (first 160 participants) plus 1,254 subjects from 6 global collaborators. A freely available public database, intended as a resource for researchers studying the immune response to SARS-CoV-2, is where the repertoires were released. The material from the prospective study consisted of cDNA or gDNA derived from T cells, B-cell-depleted T cells, or PBMCs. Where available, HLA class I and class II types were obtained from metadata supplied by the sample provider rather than from assay-based typing. The dataset comprised deeply sampled blood TCRbeta repertoires from subjects exposed to, actively infected with, or recovered from COVID-19.

Deletion took 0 bases off V and 1 base off J, with a span of 13 bases between the germline ends. The germline V gene specifies MNHNS as CDR1 and SASEGT as CDR2. The CDR3 holds 17 amino acids from the cysteine to the phenylalanine. Solely the CDR3 DNA is kept, with 51 bases framed from the first base. TCRbeta CDR3 regions were amplified from genomic DNA by means of the immunoSEQ Assay, a bias-controlled multiplex PCR. The authors processed their data as follows. The number of nucleated cells in each sample was estimated by amplification of reference gene primers within the assay. To quantify the absolute abundance of each unique TCRbeta CDR3 rearrangement, sequence reads were collapsed and filtered. For each sample, productive Simpson clonality was calculated as the square root of Simpson's diversity index across productive rearrangements. TCRdb's version of the immuneACCESS table is confined to in-frame rearrangements and falls short of the full clone set. An unresolved V gene accounts for under half of the shortfall where checked; the remainder is of unknown origin. The V and J calls and the clone size are those of that table, but D and trimming were determined from the DNA. The sample data list around 130,000 clones, and roughly 82% of these were observed just once. The ten largest clones capture 9% to 13% of the sample.

With respect to this clone: What this receptor recognizes is not known. No base qualities exist here, and no much larger clone lies one base off it.

The collaborating institutions used their own protocols to collect whole blood in K2EDTA tubes. Collaborator samples were shipped for TCRbeta analysis as frozen whole blood, isolated PBMCs, or DNA extracted from either sample type. Overall results and qualifications from the work: How much clinical and demographic metadata was included differed by source and by participant, and the metadata was provided uncurated.

The clonotype comes from a human donor in a cohort sampled during active COVID-19. The sample consisted of peripheral blood. In this chain, TRBV6-1 is recombined with TRBJ2-1, and possibly TRBD2, on 6 matching bases. The CDR3 region: CASSEALTSASYNEQFF. The nucleotide sequence reads TGTGCCAGCAGTGAAGCCTTGACTAGTGCGTCCTACAATGAGCAGTTCTTC.